A single TCR beta chain is shown here with its context. This sample stems from a study of blood T cell repertoires in COVID-19. Germline V gives CDR1 MNHEY, CDR2 SVGAGI. V shed 4 bases and J 5 bases; nucleotides not matched to a gene: 8. The CDR3 has 15 residues. The assay was immunoSEQ multiplex PCR, and TCRdb's table has in-frame clones only and misses some. The table includes roughly 220,000 clones, around 84% detected once. The sequencing input was PBMCs or T cells enriched from blood (not recorded which). The rearrangement uses TRBV6-5 and TRBJ2-1; 7 positions agree with TRBD2. The clonotype was recovered from a woman in her 40s who had recovered from COVID-19. The CDR3 loop is CASSSDREAHNEQFF. In DNA form, the CDR3 reads TGTGCCAGCAGTTCCGACCGGGAGGCCCACAATGAGCAGTTCTTC.